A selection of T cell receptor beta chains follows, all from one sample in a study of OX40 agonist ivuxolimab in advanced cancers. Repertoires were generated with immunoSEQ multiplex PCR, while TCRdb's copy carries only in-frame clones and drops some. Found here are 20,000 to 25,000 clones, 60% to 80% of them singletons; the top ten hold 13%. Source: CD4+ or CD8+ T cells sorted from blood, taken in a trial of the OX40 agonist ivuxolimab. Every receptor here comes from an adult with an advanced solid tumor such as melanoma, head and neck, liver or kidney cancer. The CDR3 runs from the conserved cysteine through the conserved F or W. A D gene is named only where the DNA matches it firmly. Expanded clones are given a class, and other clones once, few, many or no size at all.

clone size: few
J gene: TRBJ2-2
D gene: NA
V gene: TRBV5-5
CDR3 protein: CASSLLRWTGELFF
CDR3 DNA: TGTGCCAGCAGCTTACTCCGGTGGACCGGGGAGCTGTTTTTT

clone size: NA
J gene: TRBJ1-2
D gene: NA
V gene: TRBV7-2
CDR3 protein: CASSLVKTDYGYTF
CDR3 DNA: TGTGCCAGCAGCTTGGTAAAGACAGACTATGGCTACACCTTC

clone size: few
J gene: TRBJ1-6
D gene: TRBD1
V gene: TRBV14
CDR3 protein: CASSQPGGGSPLHF
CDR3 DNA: TGTGCCAGCAGCCAGCCAGGGGGTGGCTCACCCCTCCACTTT

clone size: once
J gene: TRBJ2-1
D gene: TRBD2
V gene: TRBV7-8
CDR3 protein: CASSPTGGEPLYNEQFF
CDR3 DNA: TGTGCCAGCAGCCCCACGGGGGGGGAGCCCCTTTACAATGAGCAGTTCTTC

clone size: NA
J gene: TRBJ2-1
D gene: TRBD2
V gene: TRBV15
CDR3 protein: CATSARLAGGDEQFF
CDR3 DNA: TGTGCCACCAGCGCCCGACTAGCGGGGGGGGATGAGCAGTTCTTC

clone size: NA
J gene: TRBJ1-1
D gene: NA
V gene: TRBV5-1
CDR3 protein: CASSRDGNTEAFF
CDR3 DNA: TGCGCCAGCAGCCGGGATGGGAACACTGAAGCTTTCTTT

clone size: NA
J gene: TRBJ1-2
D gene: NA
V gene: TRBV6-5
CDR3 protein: CASSYGADYGYTF
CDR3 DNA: TGTGCCAGCAGTTACGGAGCAGACTATGGCTACACCTTC

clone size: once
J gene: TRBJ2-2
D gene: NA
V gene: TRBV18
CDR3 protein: CASSPSPGGGSTGELFF
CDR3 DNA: TGTGCCAGCTCACCATCGCCCGGGGGCGGGAGCACCGGGGAGCTGTTTTTT

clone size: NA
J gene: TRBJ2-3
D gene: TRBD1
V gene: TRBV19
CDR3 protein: CASTTGQGGTDTQYF
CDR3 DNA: TGTGCCAGTACTACTGGACAGGGGGGGACAGATACGCAGTATTTT

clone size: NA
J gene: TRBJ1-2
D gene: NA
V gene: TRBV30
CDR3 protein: CAWSTRRSNYGYTF
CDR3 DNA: TGTGCCTGGAGTACCCGTCGCTCTAACTATGGCTACACCTTC

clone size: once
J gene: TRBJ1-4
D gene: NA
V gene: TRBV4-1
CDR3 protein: CASSLDNTGEKLFF
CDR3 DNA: TGCGCCAGCAGCCTAGACAACACAGGTGAAAAACTGTTTTTT

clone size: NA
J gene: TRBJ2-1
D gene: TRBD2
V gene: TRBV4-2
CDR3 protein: CASSPGGTSSGDEQFF
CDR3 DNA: TGTGCCAGCAGCCCTGGGGGGACTAGCTCAGGGGATGAGCAGTTCTTC

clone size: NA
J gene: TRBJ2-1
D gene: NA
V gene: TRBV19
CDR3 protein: CASSPILRLSGPDNEQFF
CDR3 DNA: TGTGCCAGTAGTCCAATCCTCCGCCTCAGCGGGCCAGACAATGAGCAGTTCTTC

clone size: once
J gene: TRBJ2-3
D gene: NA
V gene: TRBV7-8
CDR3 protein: CASSLRGVAGTDTQYF
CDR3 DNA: TGTGCCAGCAGCTTAAGGGGGGTGGCGGGGACAGATACGCAGTATTTT

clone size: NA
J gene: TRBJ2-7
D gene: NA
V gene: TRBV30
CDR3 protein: CASSAGGPRQGSYEQYF
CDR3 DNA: TGTGCCAGCAGCGCAGGGGGGCCTCGACAGGGTTCCTACGAGCAGTACTTC

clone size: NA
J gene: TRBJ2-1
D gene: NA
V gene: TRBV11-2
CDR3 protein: CASSLSLQGKNEQFF
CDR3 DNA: TGTGCCAGCAGCTTATCCTTACAGGGTAAGAATGAGCAGTTCTTC

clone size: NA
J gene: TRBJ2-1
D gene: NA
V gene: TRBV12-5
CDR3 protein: CASSWGAYNEQFF
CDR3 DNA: TGTGCTAGCAGCTGGGGGGCCTACAATGAGCAGTTCTTC

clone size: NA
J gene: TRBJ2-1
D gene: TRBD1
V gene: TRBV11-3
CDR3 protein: CASSSDRENEQFF
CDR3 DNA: TGTGCCAGCAGCTCGGACAGGGAGAATGAGCAGTTCTTC

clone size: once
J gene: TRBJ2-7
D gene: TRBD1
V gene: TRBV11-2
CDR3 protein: CASSLSTGGSSYEQYF
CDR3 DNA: TGTGCCAGCAGCTTATCGACAGGGGGAAGCTCCTACGAGCAGTACTTC

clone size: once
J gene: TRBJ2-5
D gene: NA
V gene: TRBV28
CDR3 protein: CASSFGGIETQYF
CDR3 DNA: TGTGCCAGCAGTTTTGGGGGGATAGAGACCCAGTACTTC

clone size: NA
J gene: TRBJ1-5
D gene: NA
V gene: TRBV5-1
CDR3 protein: CASSFGPTVSSNQPQHF
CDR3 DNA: TGCGCCAGCAGCTTTGGCCCTACTGTTTCCTCTAATCAGCCCCAGCATTTT

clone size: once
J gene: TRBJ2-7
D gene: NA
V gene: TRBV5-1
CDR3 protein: CASSLASLYEQYF
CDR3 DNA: TGCGCCAGCAGCTTGGCTTCCCTCTACGAGCAGTACTTC

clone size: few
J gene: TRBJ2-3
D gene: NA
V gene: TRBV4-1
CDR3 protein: CASSQAALYTQYF
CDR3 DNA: TGCGCCAGCAGCCAAGCCGCCCTTTATACGCAGTATTTT

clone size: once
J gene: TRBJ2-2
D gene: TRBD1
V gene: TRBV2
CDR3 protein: CASNQGAVTGELFF
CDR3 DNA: TGTGCCAGCAATCAGGGGGCGGTCACCGGGGAGCTGTTTTTT

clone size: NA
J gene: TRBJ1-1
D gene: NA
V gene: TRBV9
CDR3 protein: CASSVDRLNTEAFF
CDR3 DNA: TGTGCCAGCAGCGTAGACAGGTTGAACACTGAAGCTTTCTTT

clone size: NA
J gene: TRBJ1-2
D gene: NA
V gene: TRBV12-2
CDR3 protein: CASRLARGGNYGYTF
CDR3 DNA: TGTGCAAGTCGCTTAGCCAGGGGGGGAAACTATGGCTACACCTTC

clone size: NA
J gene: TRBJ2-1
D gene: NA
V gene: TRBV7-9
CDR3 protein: CASSPPGAYNEQFF
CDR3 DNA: TGTGCCAGCAGCCCTCCGGGGGCCTACAATGAGCAGTTCTTC

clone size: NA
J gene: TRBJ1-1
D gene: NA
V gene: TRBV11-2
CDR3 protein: CASSLASAGIGGTEAFF
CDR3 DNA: TGTGCCAGCAGCTTAGCTTCCGCGGGGATCGGGGGCACTGAAGCTTTCTTT

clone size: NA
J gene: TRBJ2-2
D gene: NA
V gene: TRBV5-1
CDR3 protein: CASSPGGTGYTGELFF
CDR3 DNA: TGCGCCAGCAGCCCGGGGGGGACAGGGTACACCGGGGAGCTGTTTTTT

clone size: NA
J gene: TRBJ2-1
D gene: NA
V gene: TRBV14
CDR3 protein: CASSQRTPGLGSNEQFF
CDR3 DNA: TGTGCCAGCAGCCAACGTACCCCGGGACTGGGCTCGAATGAGCAGTTCTTC

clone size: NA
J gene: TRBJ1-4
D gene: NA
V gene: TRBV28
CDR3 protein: CASSIPYGEVREKLFF
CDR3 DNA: TGTGCCAGCAGTATTCCTTACGGGGAGGTACGAGAAAAACTGTTTTTT

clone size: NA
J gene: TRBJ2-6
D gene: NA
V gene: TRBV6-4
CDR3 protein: CASSRRSSGANVLTF
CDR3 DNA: TGTGCCAGCAGTCGGAGAAGCTCTGGGGCCAACGTCCTGACTTTC

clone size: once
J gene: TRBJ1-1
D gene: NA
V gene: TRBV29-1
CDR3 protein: CSVEGRLMNTEAFF
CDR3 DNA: TGCAGCGTTGAAGGACGGTTAATGAACACTGAAGCTTTCTTT

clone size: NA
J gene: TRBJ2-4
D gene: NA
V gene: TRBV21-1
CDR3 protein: CASSDEMTGGENIQYF
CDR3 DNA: TGTGCCAGCAGCGACGAAATGACAGGGGGCGAAAACATTCAGTACTTC

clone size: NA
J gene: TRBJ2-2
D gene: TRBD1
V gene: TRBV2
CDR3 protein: CASRQTGGTGELFF
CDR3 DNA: TGTGCCAGCAGGCAGACAGGGGGGACCGGGGAGCTGTTTTTT

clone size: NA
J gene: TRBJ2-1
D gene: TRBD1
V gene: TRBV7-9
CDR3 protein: CASGETGFYNEQFF
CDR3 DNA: TGTGCCAGCGGCGAGACAGGGTTTTACAATGAGCAGTTCTTC

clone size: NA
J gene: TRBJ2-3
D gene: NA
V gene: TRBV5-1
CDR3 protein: CASSYIAGTTDTQYF
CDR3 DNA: TGCGCCAGCAGCTATATAGCTGGGACCACAGATACGCAGTATTTT

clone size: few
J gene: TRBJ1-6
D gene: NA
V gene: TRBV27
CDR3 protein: CASSGPRRWNSPLHF
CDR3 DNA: TGTGCCAGCAGTGGCCCCCGGAGATGGAATTCACCCCTCCACTTT

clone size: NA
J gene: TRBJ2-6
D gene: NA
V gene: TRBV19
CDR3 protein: CASSMGSPSGANVLTF
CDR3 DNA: TGTGCCAGTAGTATGGGGAGTCCTTCTGGGGCCAACGTCCTGACTTTC

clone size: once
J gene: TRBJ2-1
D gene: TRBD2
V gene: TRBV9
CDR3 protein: CASSVGVGLAGYNEQFF
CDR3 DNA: TGTGCCAGCAGCGTAGGGGTGGGACTAGCGGGTTACAATGAGCAGTTCTTC

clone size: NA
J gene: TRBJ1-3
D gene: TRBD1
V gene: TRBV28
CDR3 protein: CASTVEAGTGSGNTIYF
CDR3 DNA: TGTGCCAGCACCGTAGAGGCCGGGACAGGGTCTGGAAACACCATATATTTT

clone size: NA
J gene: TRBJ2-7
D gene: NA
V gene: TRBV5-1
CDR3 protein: CASSLMEGTYEQYF
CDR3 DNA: TGCGCCAGCAGCTTGATGGAGGGGACCTACGAGCAGTACTTC

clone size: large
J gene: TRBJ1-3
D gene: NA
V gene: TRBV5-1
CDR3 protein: CASSFLRRTACSFRNTIYF
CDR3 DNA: TGCGCCAGCAGCTTCCTGCGTCGGACAGCTTGTTCATTCCGAAACACCATATATTTT

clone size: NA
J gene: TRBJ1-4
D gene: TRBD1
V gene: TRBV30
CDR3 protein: CAWSTGQGGSTNEKLFF
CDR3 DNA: TGTGCCTGGAGTACGGGACAGGGAGGGTCGACTAATGAAAAACTGTTTTTT

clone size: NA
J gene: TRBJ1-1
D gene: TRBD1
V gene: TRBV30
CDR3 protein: CAWRIQGVNTEAFF
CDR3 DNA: TGTGCCTGGAGGATACAGGGGGTGAACACTGAAGCTTTCTTT

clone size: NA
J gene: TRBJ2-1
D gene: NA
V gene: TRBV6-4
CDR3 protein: CASSDRSGDYNEQFF
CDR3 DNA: TGTGCCAGCAGTGACAGGTCAGGGGACTACAATGAGCAGTTCTTC

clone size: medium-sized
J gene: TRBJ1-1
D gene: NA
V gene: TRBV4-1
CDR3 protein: CASSQERMNTEAFF
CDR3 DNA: TGCGCCAGCAGCCAAGAGAGGATGAACACTGAAGCTTTCTTT

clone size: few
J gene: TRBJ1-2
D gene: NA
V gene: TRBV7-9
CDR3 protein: CASRDNYGYTF
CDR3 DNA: TGTGCCAGCAGGGATAACTATGGCTACACCTTC

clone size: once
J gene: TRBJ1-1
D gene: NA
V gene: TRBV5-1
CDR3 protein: CASSHRDPRSTEAFF
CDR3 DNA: TGCGCCAGCAGCCACCGGGACCCCCGGTCCACTGAAGCTTTCTTT

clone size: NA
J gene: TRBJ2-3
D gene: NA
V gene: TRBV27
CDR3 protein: CASSLTWDTDTQYF
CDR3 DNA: TGTGCCAGCAGTTTAACCTGGGACACAGATACGCAGTATTTT

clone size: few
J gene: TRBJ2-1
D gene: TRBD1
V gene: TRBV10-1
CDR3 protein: CASSEQGANEQFF
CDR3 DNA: TGCGCCAGCAGTGAACAGGGGGCAAATGAGCAGTTCTTC

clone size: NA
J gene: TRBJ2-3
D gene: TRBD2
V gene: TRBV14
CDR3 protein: CASQRAGGTDTQYF
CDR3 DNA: TGTGCCAGCCAACGAGCGGGGGGGACAGATACGCAGTATTTT

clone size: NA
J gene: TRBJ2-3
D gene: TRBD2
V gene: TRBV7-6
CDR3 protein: CASSFPASGGAGDTQYF
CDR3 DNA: TGTGCCAGCAGCTTCCCCGCTAGCGGGGGGGCGGGAGATACGCAGTATTTT

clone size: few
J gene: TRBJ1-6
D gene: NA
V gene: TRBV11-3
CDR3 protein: CASSSRFEADSPLHF
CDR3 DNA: TGTGCCAGCAGCTCTCGGTTTGAGGCTGATTCACCCCTCCACTTT

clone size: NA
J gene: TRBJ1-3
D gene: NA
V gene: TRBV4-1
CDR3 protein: CASSQTTTRGSGNTIYF
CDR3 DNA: TGCGCCAGCAGCCAAACTACAACCAGGGGTTCTGGAAACACCATATATTTT

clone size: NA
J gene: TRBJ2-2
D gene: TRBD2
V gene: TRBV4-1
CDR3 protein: CASSRNRGVRETGELFF
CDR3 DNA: TGCGCCAGCAGCCGGAATCGGGGGGTTCGTGAGACCGGGGAGCTGTTTTTT

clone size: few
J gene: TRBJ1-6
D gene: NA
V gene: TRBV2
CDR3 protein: CASKQQSSYNSPLHF
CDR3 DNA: TGTGCCAGTAAACAGCAAAGCTCCTATAATTCACCCCTCCACTTT

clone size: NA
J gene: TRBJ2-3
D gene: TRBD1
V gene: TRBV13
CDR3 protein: CASSLDQTGSNTDTQYF
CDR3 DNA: TGTGCCAGCAGCTTAGACCAGACAGGGTCTAACACAGATACGCAGTATTTT

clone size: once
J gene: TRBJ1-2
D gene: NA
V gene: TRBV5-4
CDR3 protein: CASRPEPGLAGVGYGYTF
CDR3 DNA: TGTGCCAGCAGGCCCGAACCGGGACTAGCGGGGGTGGGCTATGGCTACACCTTC

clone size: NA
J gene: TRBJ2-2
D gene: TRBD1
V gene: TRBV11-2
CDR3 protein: CAISQAGGSGELFF
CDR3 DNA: TGTGCCATCTCACAAGCAGGGGGCTCCGGGGAGCTGTTTTTT